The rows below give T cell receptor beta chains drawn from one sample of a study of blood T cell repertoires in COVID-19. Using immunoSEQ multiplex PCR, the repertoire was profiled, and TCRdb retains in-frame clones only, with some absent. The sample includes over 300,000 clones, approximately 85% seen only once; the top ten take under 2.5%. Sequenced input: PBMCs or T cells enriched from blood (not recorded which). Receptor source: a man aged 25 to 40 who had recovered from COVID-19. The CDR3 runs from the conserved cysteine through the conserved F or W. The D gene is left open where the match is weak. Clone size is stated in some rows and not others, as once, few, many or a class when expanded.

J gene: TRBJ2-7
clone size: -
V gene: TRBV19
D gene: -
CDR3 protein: CASSIKQGNEQYF
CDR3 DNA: TGTGCCAGTAGTATTAAACAGGGCAACGAGCAGTACTTC

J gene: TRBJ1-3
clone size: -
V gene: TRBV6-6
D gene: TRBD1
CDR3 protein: CASRRDRAAGTIYF
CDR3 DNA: TGTGCCAGCAGAAGGGACAGAGCCGCCGGCACCATATATTTT

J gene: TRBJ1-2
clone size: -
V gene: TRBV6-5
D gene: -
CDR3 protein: CASRPRAVVNGYTF
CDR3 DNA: TGTGCCAGCAGGCCCAGGGCGGTCGTTAATGGCTACACCTTC

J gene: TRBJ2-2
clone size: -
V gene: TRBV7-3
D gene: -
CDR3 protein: CASSLSGALNTGELFF
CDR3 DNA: TGTGCCAGCAGCTTAAGTGGGGCATTAAACACCGGGGAGCTGTTTTTT

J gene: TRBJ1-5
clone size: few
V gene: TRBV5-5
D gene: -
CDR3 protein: CASSQVYNQPQHF
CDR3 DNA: TGTGCCAGCAGCCAGGTCTACAATCAGCCCCAGCATTTT

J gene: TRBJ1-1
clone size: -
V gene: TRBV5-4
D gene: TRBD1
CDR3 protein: CASSHGQGYNTEAFF
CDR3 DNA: TGTGCCAGCAGCCACGGACAGGGGTACAACACTGAAGCTTTCTTT

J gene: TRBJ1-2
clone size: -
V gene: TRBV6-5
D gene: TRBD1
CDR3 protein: CATKWRTGGSSGYTF
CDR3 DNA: TGTGCCACCAAGTGGAGAACAGGGGGCTCTTCTGGCTACACCTTC

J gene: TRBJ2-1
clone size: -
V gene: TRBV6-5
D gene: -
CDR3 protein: CASSYRSRNGDEQFF
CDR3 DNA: TGTGCCAGCAGTTACCGTTCTAGGAATGGCGATGAGCAGTTCTTC

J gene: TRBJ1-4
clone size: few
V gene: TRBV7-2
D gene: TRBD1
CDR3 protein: CASSLAETGKKLFF
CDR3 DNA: TGTGCCAGCAGCTTAGCGGAGACAGGGAAAAAACTGTTTTTT

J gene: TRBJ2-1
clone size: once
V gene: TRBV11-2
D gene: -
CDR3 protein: CASSAGEEQFF
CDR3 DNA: TGTGCCAGCAGCGCCGGGGAAGAGCAGTTCTTC

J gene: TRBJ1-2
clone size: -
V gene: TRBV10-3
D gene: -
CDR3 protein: CAISAGLVGYYGYTF
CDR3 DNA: TGTGCCATCAGTGCGGGTTTAGTGGGTTATTATGGCTACACCTTC

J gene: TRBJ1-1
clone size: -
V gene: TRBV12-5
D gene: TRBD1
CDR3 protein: CASGLPPTGVEAFF
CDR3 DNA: TGTGCTAGTGGTTTGCCCCCGACAGGGGTTGAAGCTTTCTTT

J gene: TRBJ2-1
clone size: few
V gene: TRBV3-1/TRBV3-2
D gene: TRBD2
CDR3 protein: CASSRSGGSDEQFF
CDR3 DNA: TGTGCCAGCAGCCGTAGCGGGGGGTCGGATGAGCAGTTCTTC

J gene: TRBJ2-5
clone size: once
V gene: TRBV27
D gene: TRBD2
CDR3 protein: CASSPPKRGTQETQYF
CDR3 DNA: TGTGCCAGCAGTCCTCCGAAGCGGGGGACTCAAGAGACCCAGTACTTC

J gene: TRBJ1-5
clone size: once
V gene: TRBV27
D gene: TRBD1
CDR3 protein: CASRRQGGSNQPQHF
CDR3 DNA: TGTGCCAGCAGAAGACAGGGGGGTAGCAATCAGCCCCAGCATTTT

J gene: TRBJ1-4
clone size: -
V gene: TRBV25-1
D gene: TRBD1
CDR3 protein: CASSEPGTVANEKLFF
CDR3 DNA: TGTGCCAGCAGTGAACCCGGGACAGTTGCTAATGAAAAACTGTTTTTT

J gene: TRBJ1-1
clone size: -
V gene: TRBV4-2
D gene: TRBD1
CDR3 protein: CASSQPSGGTEAFF
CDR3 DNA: TGTGCCAGCAGCCAACCTTCAGGGGGCACTGAAGCTTTCTTT